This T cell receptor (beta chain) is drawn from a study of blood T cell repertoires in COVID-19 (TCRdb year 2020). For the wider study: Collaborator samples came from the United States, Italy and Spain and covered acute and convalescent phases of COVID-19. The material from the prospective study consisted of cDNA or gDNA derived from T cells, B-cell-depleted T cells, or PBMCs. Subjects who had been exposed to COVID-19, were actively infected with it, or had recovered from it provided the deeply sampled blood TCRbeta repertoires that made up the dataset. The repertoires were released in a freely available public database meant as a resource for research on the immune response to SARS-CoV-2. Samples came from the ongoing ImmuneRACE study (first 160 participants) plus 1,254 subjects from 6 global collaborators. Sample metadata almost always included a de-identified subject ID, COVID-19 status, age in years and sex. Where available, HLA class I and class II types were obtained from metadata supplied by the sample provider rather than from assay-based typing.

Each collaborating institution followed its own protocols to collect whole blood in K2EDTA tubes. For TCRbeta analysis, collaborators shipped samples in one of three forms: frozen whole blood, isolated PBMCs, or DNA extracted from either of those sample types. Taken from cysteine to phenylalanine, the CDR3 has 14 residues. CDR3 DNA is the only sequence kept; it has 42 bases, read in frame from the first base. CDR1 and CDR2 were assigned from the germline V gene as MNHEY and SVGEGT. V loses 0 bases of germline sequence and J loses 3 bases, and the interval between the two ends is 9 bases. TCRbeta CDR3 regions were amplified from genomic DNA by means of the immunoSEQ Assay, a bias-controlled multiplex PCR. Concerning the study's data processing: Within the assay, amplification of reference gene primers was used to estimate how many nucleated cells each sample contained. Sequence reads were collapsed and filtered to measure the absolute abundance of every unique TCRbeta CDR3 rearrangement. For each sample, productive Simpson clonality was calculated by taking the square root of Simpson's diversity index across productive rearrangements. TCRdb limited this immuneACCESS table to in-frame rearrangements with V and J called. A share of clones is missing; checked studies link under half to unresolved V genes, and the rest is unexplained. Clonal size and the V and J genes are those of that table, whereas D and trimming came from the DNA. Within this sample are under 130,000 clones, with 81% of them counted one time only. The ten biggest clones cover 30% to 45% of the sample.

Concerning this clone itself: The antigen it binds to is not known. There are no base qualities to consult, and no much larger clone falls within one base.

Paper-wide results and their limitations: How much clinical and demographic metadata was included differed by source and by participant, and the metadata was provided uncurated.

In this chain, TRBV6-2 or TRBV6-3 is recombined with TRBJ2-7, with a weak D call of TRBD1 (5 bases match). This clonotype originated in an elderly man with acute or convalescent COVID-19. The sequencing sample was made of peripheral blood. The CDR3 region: CASSYSPGNYEQYF. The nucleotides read TGTGCCAGCAGTTACTCCCCAGGGAACTACGAGCAGTACTTC.